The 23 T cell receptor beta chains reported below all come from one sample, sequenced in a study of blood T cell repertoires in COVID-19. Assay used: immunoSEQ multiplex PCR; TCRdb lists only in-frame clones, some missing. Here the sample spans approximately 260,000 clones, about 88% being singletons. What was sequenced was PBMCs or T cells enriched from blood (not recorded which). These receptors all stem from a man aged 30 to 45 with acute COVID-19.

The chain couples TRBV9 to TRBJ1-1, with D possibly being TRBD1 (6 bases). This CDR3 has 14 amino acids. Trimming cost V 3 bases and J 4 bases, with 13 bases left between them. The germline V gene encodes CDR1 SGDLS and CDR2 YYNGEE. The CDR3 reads CASSAVTGPTEAFF. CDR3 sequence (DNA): TGTGCCAGCAGCGCGGTTACAGGGCCCACTGAAGCTTTCTTT.

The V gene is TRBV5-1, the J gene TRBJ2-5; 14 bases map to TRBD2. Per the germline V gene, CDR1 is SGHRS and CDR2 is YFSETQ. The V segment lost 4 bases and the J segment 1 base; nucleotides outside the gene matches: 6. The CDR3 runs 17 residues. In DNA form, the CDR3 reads TGCGCCAGCAGCCGGACCGGACTAGCGGGGGGCCAAGAGACCCAGTACTTC. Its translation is CASSRTGLAGGQETQYF.

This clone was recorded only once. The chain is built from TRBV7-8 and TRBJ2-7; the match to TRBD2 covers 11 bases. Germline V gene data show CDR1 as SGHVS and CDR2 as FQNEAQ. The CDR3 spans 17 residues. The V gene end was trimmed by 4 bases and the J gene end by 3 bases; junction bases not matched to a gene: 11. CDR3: CASSSTLAGGFYYEQYV. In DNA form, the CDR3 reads TGTGCCAGCAGCTCCACGCTAGCGGGGGGTTTTTACTACGAGCAGTACGTC.

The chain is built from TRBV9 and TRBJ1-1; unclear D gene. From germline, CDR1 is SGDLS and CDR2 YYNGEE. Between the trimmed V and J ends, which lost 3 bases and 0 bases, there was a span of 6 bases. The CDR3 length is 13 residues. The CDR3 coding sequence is TGTGCCAGCAGCGCTAACCTGAACACTGAAGCTTTCTTT. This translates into CASSANLNTEAFF. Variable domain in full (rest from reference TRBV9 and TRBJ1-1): DSGVTQTPKHLITATGQRVTLRCSPRSGDLSVYWYQQSLDQGLQFLIQYYNGEERAKGNILERFSAQQFPDLHSELNLSSLELGDSALYFCASSANLNTEAFFGQGTRLTVV.

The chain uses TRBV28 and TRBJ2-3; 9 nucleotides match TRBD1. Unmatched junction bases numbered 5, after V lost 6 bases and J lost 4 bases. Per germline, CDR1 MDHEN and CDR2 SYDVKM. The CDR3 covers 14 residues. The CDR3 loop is CASSPGQGSDTQYF. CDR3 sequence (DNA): TGTGCCAGCAGCCCAGGACAGGGGTCAGATACGCAGTATTTT.

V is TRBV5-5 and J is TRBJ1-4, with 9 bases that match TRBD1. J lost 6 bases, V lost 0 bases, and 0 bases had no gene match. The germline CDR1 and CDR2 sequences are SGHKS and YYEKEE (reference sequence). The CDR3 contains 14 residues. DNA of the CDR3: TGTGCCAGCAGCTTGGGGACAGGGGATGAAAAACTGTTTTTT. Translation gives CASSLGTGDEKLFF.

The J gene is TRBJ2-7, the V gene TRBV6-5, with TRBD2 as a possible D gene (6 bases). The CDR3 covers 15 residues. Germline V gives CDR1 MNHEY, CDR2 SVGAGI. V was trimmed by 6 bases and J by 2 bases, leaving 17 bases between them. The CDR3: CASRPPGGGPYEQYV. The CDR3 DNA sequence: TGTGCCAGCAGGCCGCCCGGGGGTGGGCCCTACGAGCAGTACGTC.

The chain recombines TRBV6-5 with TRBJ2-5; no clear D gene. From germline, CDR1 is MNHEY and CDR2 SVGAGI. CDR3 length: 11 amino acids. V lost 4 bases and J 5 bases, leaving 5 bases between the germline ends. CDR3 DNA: TGTGCCAGCAGTTCCTTGGAGACCCAGTACTTC. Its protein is CASSSLETQYF.

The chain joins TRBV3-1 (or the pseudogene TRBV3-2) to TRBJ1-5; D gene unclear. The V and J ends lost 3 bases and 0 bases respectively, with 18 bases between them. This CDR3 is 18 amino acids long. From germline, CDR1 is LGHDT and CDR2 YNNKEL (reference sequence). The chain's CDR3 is CASSHRKEGNDSNQPQHF. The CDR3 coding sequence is TGTGCCAGCAGCCACCGCAAAGAGGGAAACGATAGCAATCAGCCCCAGCATTTT.

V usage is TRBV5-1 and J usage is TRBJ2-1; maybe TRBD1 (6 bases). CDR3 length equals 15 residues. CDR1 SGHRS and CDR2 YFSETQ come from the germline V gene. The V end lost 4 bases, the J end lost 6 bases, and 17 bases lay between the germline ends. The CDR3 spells CASSNRDSSFNEQFF. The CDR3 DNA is TGCGCCAGCAGCAACAGGGATTCTAGCTTCAATGAGCAGTTCTTC.

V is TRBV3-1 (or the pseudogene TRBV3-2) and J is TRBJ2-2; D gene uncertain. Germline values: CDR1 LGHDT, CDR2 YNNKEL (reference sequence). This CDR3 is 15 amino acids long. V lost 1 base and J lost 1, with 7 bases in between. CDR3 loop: CASSQVRLNTGELFF. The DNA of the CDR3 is TGTGCCAGCAGCCAAGTGCGACTGAACACCGGGGAGCTGTTTTTT.

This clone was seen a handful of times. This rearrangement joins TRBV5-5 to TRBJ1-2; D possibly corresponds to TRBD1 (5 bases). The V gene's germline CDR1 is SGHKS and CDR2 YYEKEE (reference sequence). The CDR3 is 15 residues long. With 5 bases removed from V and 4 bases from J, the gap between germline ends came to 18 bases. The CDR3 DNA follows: TGTGCCAGCAGGAACCGGGTGACAGAAGCCTATGGCTACACCTTC. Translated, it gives CASRNRVTEAYGYTF.

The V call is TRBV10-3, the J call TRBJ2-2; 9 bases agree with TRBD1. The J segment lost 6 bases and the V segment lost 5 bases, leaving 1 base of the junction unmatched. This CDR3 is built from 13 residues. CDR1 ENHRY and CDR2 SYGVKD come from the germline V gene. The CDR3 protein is CAISRQGAGELFF. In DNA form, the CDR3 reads TGTGCCATCAGTAGACAGGGGGCCGGGGAGCTGTTTTTT.

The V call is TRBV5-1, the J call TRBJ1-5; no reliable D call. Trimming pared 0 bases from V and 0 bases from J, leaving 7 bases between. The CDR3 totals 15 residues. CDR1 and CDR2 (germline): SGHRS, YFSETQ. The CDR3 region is CASSLAGFSNQPQHF. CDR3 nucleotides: TGCGCCAGCAGCTTGGCGGGGTTTAGCAATCAGCCCCAGCATTTT.

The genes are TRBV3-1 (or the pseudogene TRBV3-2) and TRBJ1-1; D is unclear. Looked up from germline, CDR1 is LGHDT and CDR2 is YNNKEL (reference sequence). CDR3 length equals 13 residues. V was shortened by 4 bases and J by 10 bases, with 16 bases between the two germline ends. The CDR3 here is CASSPTEGLIAFF. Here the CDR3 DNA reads TGTGCCAGCAGCCCGACTGAGGGCTTGATAGCTTTCTTT.

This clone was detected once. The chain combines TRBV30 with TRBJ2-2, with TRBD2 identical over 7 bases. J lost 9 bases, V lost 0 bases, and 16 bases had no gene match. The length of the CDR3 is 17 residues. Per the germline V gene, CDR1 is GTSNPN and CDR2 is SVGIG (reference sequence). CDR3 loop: CAWSVGWGGGSLRELFF. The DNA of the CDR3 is TGTGCCTGGAGTGTAGGTTGGGGAGGCGGGAGTCTTAGGGAGCTGTTTTTT.

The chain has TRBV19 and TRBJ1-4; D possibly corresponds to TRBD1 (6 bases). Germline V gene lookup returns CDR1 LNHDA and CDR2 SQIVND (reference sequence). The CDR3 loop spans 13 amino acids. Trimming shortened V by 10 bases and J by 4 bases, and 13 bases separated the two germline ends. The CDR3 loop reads CATGQMNNEKLFF. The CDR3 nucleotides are TGTGCCACCGGACAGATGAATAATGAAAAACTGTTTTTT. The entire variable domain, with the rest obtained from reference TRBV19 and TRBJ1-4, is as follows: DGGITQSPKYLFRKEGQNVTLSCEQNLNHDAMYWYRQDPGQGLRLIYYSQIVNDFQKGDIAEGYSVSREKKESFPLTVTSAQKNPTAFYLCATGQMNNEKLFFGSGTQLSVL.

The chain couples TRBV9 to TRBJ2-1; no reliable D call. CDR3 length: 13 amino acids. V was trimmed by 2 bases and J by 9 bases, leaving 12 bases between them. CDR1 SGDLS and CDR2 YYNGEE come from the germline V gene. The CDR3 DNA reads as TGTGCCAGCAGCGTCCCCTCGAGTACTGAGCAGTTCTTC. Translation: CASSVPSSTEQFF. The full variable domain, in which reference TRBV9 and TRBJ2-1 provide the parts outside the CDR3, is DSGVTQTPKHLITATGQRVTLRCSPRSGDLSVYWYQQSLDQGLQFLIQYYNGEERAKGNILERFSAQQFPDLHSELNLSSLELGDSALYFCASSVPSSTEQFFGPGTRLTVL.

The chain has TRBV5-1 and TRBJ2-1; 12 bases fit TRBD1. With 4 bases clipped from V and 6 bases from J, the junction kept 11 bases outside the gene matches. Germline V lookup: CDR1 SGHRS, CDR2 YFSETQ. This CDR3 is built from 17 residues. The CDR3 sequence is CASSPRGGTGGINEQFF. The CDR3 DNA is TGCGCCAGCAGCCCGAGGGGCGGGACAGGGGGCATCAATGAGCAGTTCTTC.

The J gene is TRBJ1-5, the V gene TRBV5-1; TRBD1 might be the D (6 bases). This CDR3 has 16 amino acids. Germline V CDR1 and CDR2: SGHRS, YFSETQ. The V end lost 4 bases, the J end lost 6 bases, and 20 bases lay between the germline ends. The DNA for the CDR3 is TGCGCCAGCAGCCCGGGCCGACAGGAGGTTGGTCAGCCCCAGCATTTT. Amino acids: CASSPGRQEVGQPQHF.

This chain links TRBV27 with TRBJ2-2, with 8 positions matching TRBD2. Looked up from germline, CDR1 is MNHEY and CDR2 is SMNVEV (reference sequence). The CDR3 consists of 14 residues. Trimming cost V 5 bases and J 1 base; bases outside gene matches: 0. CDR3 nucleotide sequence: TGTGCCAGCAGTGCGGGAGGGAACACCGGGGAGCTGTTTTTT. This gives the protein CASSAGGNTGELFF.

CDR3 residues: CASSFFETQYF. The CDR3 region has the DNA TGTGCCAGCAGCTTCTTCGAGACCCAGTACTTC. The chain uses TRBV5-4 and TRBJ2-5; D is unresolved. Germline V gene sequence: CDR1 SGHNT, CDR2 YYREEE (reference sequence). The CDR3 has 11 residues. The V end lost 2 bases, the J end lost 5 bases, and 4 bases lay between the germline ends.

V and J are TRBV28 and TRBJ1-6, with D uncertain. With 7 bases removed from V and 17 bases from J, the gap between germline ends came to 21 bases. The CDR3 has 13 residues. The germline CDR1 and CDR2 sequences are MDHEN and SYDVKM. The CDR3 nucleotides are TGTGCCAGCACCCTCAACACTATGGGTCCCTTCCACTTT. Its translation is CASTLNTMGPFHF.